This section outlines one TCR beta chain sequence together with its context. The antigen is unknown. CDR3 length: 16 amino acids. The germline V gene has CDR1 SGHAT and CDR2 FQNNGV. The junction had 15 bases not matched to a gene; V was cut back by 5 bases and J by 8 bases. These data come from a study of cytomegalovirus exposure and HLA in healthy donors. The PCR made use of 60 Vbeta and 13 Jbeta primers. The assay was immunoSEQ multiplex PCR, and TCRdb's table has in-frame clones only and misses some. The sample consists of under 150,000 clones, about 74% of them appearing once. Study-level points and caveats: Highest at DRB1 and lowest at HLA-C, TCR association rates differed among HLA loci in a later analysis.

The chain combines TRBV11-2 with TRBJ2-1, with 7 bases lining up with TRBD2. The clonotype was recovered from a woman aged 55-70 years in good health and CMV-seronegative. Sequencing was done on a sample of PBMCs. CDR3 amino acids: CASSQREWEGIDEQFF. In DNA form, the CDR3 reads TGTGCCAGCAGCCAACGGGAGTGGGAGGGTATCGATGAGCAGTTCTTC. The whole variable domain, filled in from reference TRBV11-2 and TRBJ2-1, reads EAGVAQSPRYKIIEKRQSVAFWCNPISGHATLYWYQQILGQGPKLLIQFQNNGVVDDSQLPKDRFSAERLKGVDSTLKIQPAKLEDSAVYLCASSQREWEGIDEQFFGPGTRLTVL.